A single sample gave rise to the 2 T cell receptor beta chains below, sequenced in a study of CD8+ T cells in alopecia areata. cDNA reverse transcribed from extracted RNA served as the sequencing template. TCRdb's copy holds only in-frame clones and misses some; the assay was immunoSEQ multiplex PCR. The table includes over 150,000 clones, approximately 60% detected once. The specimen sequenced was CD8+ T cells sorted from blood. The receptors were sampled from a human donor in good health.

This clone came up a few times. The J gene is TRBJ1-2, the V gene TRBV25-1; D is possibly TRBD1 (5 bases). Looked up from germline, CDR1 is MGHDK and CDR2 is SYGVNS. V was cut by 5 bases and J by 8 bases, with 12 bases left in between. The CDR3 is made up of 12 amino acids. The CDR3 DNA sequence: TGTGCCAGCAGTCCGGGGGGAGGGGGCTACACCTTC. Its protein is CASSPGGGGYTF.

V and J are TRBV29-1 and TRBJ2-5; either TRBD1 or TRBD2 may fit D (5 bases each). V shed 6 bases and J shed 5 bases, with 13 bases lying between them. This CDR3 comprises 12 residues. Germline V gene data show CDR1 as SQVTM and CDR2 as ANQGSEA. CDR3 DNA sequence: TGCAGCGTCGGGGCTCCTCGGGAGACCCAGTACTTC. This sequence encodes CSVGAPRETQYF.